A single sample gave rise to the 8 T cell receptor beta chains below, sequenced in a study of blood T cell repertoires in COVID-19. The assay was immunoSEQ multiplex PCR, and TCRdb's table has in-frame clones only and misses some. The profile shows approximately 230,000 clones, more than 75% of them singletons. Sequencing input: PBMCs or T cells enriched from blood (not recorded which). Source of these receptors: a man aged 35 to 55 who had recovered from COVID-19.

The rearrangement joins TRBV11-3 to TRBJ1-2; 8 bases fit TRBD1. Trimming at V came to 8 bases and at J to 4 bases, leaving 15 bases not matched to a gene. This CDR3 region has 16 residues. Per germline, CDR1 SGHNT and CDR2 YENEEA. The CDR3 is CASRRNRQGASYGYTF. CDR3 DNA: TGTGCCAGCCGCCGTAACCGGCAGGGGGCATCCTATGGCTACACCTTC.

This chain connects TRBV6-5 to TRBJ2-7; 9 bases match TRBD1. Germline CDR1 is MNHEY and CDR2 is SVGAGI. V shed 7 bases and J 4 bases; nucleotides not matched to a gene: 8. This CDR3 spans 14 amino acids. The CDR3 loop is CASMEGTGLYEQYF. Written as DNA, the CDR3 is TGTGCCAGCATGGAAGGGACAGGGCTTTACGAGCAGTACTTC.

The chain employs TRBV30 and TRBJ2-2, with 8 nucleotides matching TRBD1. V was pared by 3 bases and J by 6 bases, with 9 bases of the junction left unmatched. CDR1 and CDR2 from the germline V gene are GTSNPN and SVGIG (reference sequence). This CDR3 region has 15 residues. The CDR3 loop reads CAWRRPDRVAGELFF. CDR3 coding DNA: TGTGCCTGGAGACGACCGGACAGGGTCGCCGGGGAGCTGTTTTTT.

CDR3: CASSLWGVQGGELFF. The CDR3 DNA reads as TGTGCCAGCAGCTTGTGGGGGGTCCAAGGCGGGGAGCTGTTTTTT. The chain uses TRBV7-2 and TRBJ2-2, with D possibly matching TRBD2 (6 bases). Germline V gives CDR1 SGHTA, CDR2 FQGNSA. V shed 3 bases and J shed 7 bases, with 15 bases lying between them. The CDR3 length is 15 residues.

The V gene is TRBV2, the J gene TRBJ2-5, with 8 bases aligning to TRBD1. The CDR3 has 12 residues. The junction had 3 bases not matched to a gene; V was cut back by 7 bases and J by 5 bases. CDR1 SNHLY and CDR2 FYNNEI come from the germline V gene. In DNA, the CDR3 is TGTGCCAGCACGGACAGGGTGGAGACCCAGTACTTC. Its protein is CASTDRVETQYF.

The V and J genes are TRBV3-1 (or the pseudogene TRBV3-2) and TRBJ1-1, with TRBD1 identical over 7 bases. This CDR3 region has 17 residues. Trimming cost V 6 bases and J 4 bases; bases outside gene matches: 17. Germline V gene data show CDR1 as LGHDT and CDR2 as YNNKEL (reference sequence). The CDR3 DNA reads TGTGCCAGCAGTCGAAGACAGGGCGTCGTTCGCGGCACTGAAGCTTTCTTT. Its translation is CASSRRQGVVRGTEAFF.

The chain is built from TRBV28 and TRBJ2-1; 10 nucleotides agree with TRBD2. The CDR3 totals 12 residues. The germline CDR1 and CDR2 sequences are MDHEN and SYDVKM. Trimming removed 6 bases from V and 9 bases from J; junction bases left unmatched: 2. CDR3: CASRVAGGEQFF. In DNA form, the CDR3 reads TGTGCCAGCAGGGTAGCGGGGGGTGAGCAGTTCTTC. The full variable domain, its missing parts supplied by reference TRBV28 and TRBJ2-1, is DVKVTQSSRYLVKRTGEKVFLECVQDMDHENMFWYRQDPGLGLRLIYFSYDVKMKEKGDIPEGYSVSREKKERFSLILESASTNQTSMYLCASRVAGGEQFFGPGTRLTVL.

The chain recombines TRBV7-2 with TRBJ1-5, with D possibly being TRBD1 (5 bases). This CDR3 contains 15 residues. Germline-derived CDR1 and CDR2 are SGHTA and FQGNSA. The germline V and J ends were trimmed by 7 bases and 0 bases, with 13 bases remaining between them. The CDR3: CASTPGGNSNQPQHF. CDR3 coding DNA: TGTGCCAGCACCCCGGGGGGGAATAGCAATCAGCCCCAGCATTTT.